What follows are 7 T cell receptor beta chains derived from one specimen sequenced in a study of blood T cell repertoires in COVID-19. Measured with immunoSEQ multiplex PCR; TCRdb has only the in-frame clones, and not every one. Here the sample spans about 110,000 clones, 60% to 85% being singletons. Sequencing used peripheral blood. The receptors were gathered from a woman aged 40-49 years with acute or convalescent COVID-19.

The chain combines TRBV18 with TRBJ1-3; D call uncertain. The germline V gene encodes CDR1 KGHSH and CDR2 LQKENI. Between the trimmed V and J ends, which lost 0 bases and 5 bases, there was a span of 11 bases. The CDR3 runs to 15 residues. CDR3 DNA sequence: TGTGCCAGCTCACCACCCAGTGGAGGGAGAAACACCATATATTTT. It codes for CASSPPSGGRNTIYF.

This clone appeared a few times. CDR3 sequence (DNA): TGTGCCAGCTCACCAAGCCTACAGTCAAATTCACCCCTCCACTTT. It yields the protein CASSPSLQSNSPLHF. V gene TRBV18 combines with J gene TRBJ1-6; D gene uncertain. V was shortened by 2 bases and J by 7 bases, with 12 bases between the two germline ends. Germline CDR1 KGHSH, CDR2 LQKENI. The CDR3 contains 15 residues.

The chain employs TRBV5-4 and TRBJ2-7, with TRBD2 matching 15 bases. Germline trimming cut 3 bases from V and 2 bases from J; bases unmatched to any gene: 0. This CDR3 is built from 15 residues. CDR1 is SGHNT, CDR2 YYREEE, per germline (reference sequence). The CDR3 here is CASSWTSGGAYEQYF. In DNA, the CDR3 is TGTGCCAGCAGCTGGACTAGCGGGGGGGCCTACGAGCAGTACTTC. The full variable domain, with the rest looked up from reference TRBV5-4 and TRBJ2-7, is ETGVTQSPTHLIKTRGQQVTLRCSSQSGHNTVSWYQQALGQGPQFIFQYYREEENGRGNFPPRFSGLQFPNYSSELNVNALELDDSALYLCASSWTSGGAYEQYFGPGTRLTVT.

This chain links TRBV5-6 with TRBJ1-3; 9 nucleotides align to TRBD1. This CDR3 has 16 amino acids. Germline CDR1 SGHDT, CDR2 YYEEEE. Trimming removed 3 bases from V and 4 bases from J; junction bases left unmatched: 8. In nucleotides, the CDR3 is TGTGCCAGCAGCTCCCGGGACAGGGATGCGGGAAACACCATATATTTT. Amino acids: CASSSRDRDAGNTIYF.

This chain links TRBV6-1 with TRBJ2-7; possibly TRBD1 for D (6 bases). Germline V gene data show CDR1 as MNHNS and CDR2 as SASEGT. Trimming took off 3 bases at V and 5 bases at J, with 17 bases between the two ends. This CDR3 spans 15 amino acids. CDR3 in amino acids: CASSEMRGTVHEQYF. CDR3 sequence (DNA): TGTGCCAGCAGTGAGATGAGGGGGACGGTCCACGAGCAGTACTTC.

This clone has a handful of counts. The chain couples TRBV5-5 to TRBJ1-6, with D unclear. This CDR3 spans 14 amino acids. Germline V lookup: CDR1 SGHKS, CDR2 YYEKEE (reference sequence). V lost 0 bases and J lost 7, with 8 bases in between. CDR3 sequence reads: CASSLGILNSPLHF. CDR3 nucleotides: TGTGCCAGCAGCTTGGGGATACTAAATTCACCCCTCCACTTT.

The CDR3: CASSRGPDLSYEQYF. The DNA for the CDR3 is TGCGCCAGCAGCCGCGGGCCAGACCTCTCCTACGAGCAGTACTTC. The chain joins TRBV4-1 to TRBJ2-7; perhaps TRBD2 as D (5 bases). V lost 4 bases to trimming and J lost 0 bases, with 13 bases between them. Germline V gives CDR1 MGHRA, CDR2 YSYEKL. The CDR3 extends over 15 amino acids.